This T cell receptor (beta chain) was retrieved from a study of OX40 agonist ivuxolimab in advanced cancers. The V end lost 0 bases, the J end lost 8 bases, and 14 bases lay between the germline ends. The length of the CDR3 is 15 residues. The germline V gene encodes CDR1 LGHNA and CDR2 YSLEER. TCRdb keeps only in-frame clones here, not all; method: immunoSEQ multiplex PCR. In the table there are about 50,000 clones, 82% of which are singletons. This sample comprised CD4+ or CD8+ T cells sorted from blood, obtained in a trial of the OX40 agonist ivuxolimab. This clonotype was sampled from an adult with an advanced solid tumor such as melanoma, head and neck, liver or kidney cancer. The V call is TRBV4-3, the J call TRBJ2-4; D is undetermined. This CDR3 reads CASSQERVGWDIQYF. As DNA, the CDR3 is TGCGCCAGCAGCCAAGAAAGGGTGGGATGGGACATTCAGTACTTC.